The T cell receptor beta chain under discussion was sequenced for a study of shared clonotypes between healthy human individuals. Generated by immunoSEQ multiplex PCR, the TCRdb table keeps only in-frame clones and is missing some. This table holds approximately 340,000 clones, 73% found once. The donor population consisted of healthy HIV-negative adults with no recent acute infections or vaccinations. This CDR3 is built from 14 residues. The V and J ends lost 8 bases and 6 bases, in that order; junction bases with no gene match: 8. The germline gives CDR1 KGHSH, CDR2 LQKENI. The V call is TRBV18, the J call TRBJ2-3, with TRBD2 matching 10 bases. The TCR sequence derives from a man younger than 40 in good health. What was sequenced was memory CD4+ T cells sorted from blood. Subset: CD45RA-negative fraction. CDR3 sequence reads: CASALAGDQDTQYF. CDR3 nucleotide sequence: TGTGCCAGCGCTCTAGCGGGAGATCAGGATACGCAGTATTTT.